A selection of T cell receptor beta chains follows, all from one sample in a study of T cells in Graves' hyperthyroidism and ophthalmopathy. Using its own MiXCR run on the multiplex PCR reads, TCRdb lists one record per CDR3 protein. The repertoire has some 530,000 distinct CDR3 sequences, 22% of them found once; the top ten carry around 47%. Sequenced input: blood. The origin of the receptors is a woman aged 70-85 years with Graves' ophthalmopathy. The CDR3 runs from the conserved cysteine through the conserved F or W. A D gene is named only where the DNA matches it firmly. Expanded clones get a size class; other rows say once, few or many, or leave the size out.

J | V | D | size | CDR3 | DNA
TRBJ2-5 | TRBV11-2 | NA | NA | CASSLQLSQETQYF | TGTGCCAGCAGCCTTCAACTTTCCCAAGAGACCCAGTACTTC
TRBJ1-2 | TRBV10-3 | NA | NA | CAISEDGADGYTF | TGTGCCATCAGTGAGGATGGGGCCGATGGCTACACCTTC
TRBJ1-2 | TRBV28 | NA | many | CASSTSGGNNGYTF | TGTGCCAGCAGTACCTCCGGGGGGAATAATGGCTACACCTTC
TRBJ1-3 | TRBV12-3/TRBV12-4 | NA | few | CASSLPAGTIYF | TGTGCCAGCAGTTTACCGGCCGGCACCATATATTTT
TRBJ2-5 | TRBV12-3/TRBV12-4 | NA | NA | CASSFLQGETQYF | TGTGCCAGCAGTTTCCTACAGGGAGAGACCCAGTACTTC
TRBJ1-2 | TRBV6-2/TRBV6-3 | NA | NA | CASRPTNYGYTF | TGTGCCAGCAGACCAACCAACTATGGCTACACCTTC
TRBJ1-6 | TRBV6-5 | TRBD1 | NA | CASSYGTGGNSPLHF | TGTGCCAGCAGTTACGGTACAGGGGGGAATTCACCCCTCCACTTT
TRBJ1-1 | TRBV20-1 | TRBD1 | few | CSVTTGDTEAFF | TGCAGTGTCACGACAGGGGACACTGAAGCTTTCTTT
TRBJ1-1 | TRBV20-1 | TRBD1 | NA | CSAPRQGMNTEAFF | TGCAGTGCACCCCGACAGGGAATGAACACTGAAGCTTTCTTT
TRBJ1-1 | TRBV20-1 | NA | NA | CSAGPTEAFF | TGCAGTGCTGGTCCCACTGAAGCTTTCTTT
TRBJ2-3 | TRBV2 | TRBD2 | NA | CASSDSGPGTDTQYF | TGTGCCAGCAGTGATAGCGGGCCGGGGACAGATACGCAGTATTTT
TRBJ2-1 | TRBV5-6 | NA | few | CASSKGPDNEQFF | TGTGCCAGCAGCAAGGGACCGGACAATGAGCAGTTCTTC
TRBJ2-1 | TRBV7-9 | NA | few | CASSFSQSYNEQFF | TGTGCCAGCAGCTTTAGCCAATCCTACAATGAGCAGTTCTTC
TRBJ2-2 | TRBV28 | TRBD1 | NA | CASHPGQRTGELFF | TGTGCCAGCCACCCGGGACAGAGGACCGGGGAGCTGTTTTTT
TRBJ1-5 | TRBV7-6 | TRBD1 | NA | CASSRGTGIHQPQHF | TGTGCCAGCAGCCGCGGGACAGGGATTCATCAGCCCCAGCATTTT
TRBJ2-7 | TRBV27 | TRBD2 | NA | CASSLRRTSGSRSLSYEQYF | TGTGCCAGCAGTTTAAGGCGGACTAGCGGGAGCCGATCCCTCTCCTACGAGCAGTACTTC
TRBJ2-3 | TRBV7-2 | TRBD1 | many | CASRPDRGGSDTQYF | TGTGCCAGCAGGCCGGACAGGGGAGGATCAGATACGCAGTATTTT
TRBJ1-5 | TRBV12-3/TRBV12-4 | NA | few | CASSLSGRVNQPQHF | TGTGCCAGCAGTTTGAGTGGTAGGGTTAATCAGCCCCAGCATTTT
TRBJ2-3 | TRBV20-1 | TRBD2 | NA | CSARTSGSDSSTDTQYF | TGCAGTGCTAGGACTAGCGGGAGCGACTCTAGCACAGATACGCAGTATTTT
TRBJ1-2 | TRBV6-1 | TRBD1 | many | CASRKLPRQGAGGYTF | TGTGCCAGCAGGAAACTCCCGAGACAGGGGGCAGGAGGCTACACCTTC
TRBJ1-2 | TRBV20-1 | NA | many | CSASPDRQVRNGYTF | TGCAGTGCTAGCCCGGACCGGCAAGTGCGCAATGGCTACACCTTC
TRBJ1-1 | TRBV30 | TRBD1 | few | CAWSVIDRAGTEAFF | TGTGCCTGGAGTGTCATAGACAGGGCGGGCACTGAAGCTTTCTTT
TRBJ1-1 | TRBV6-2/TRBV6-3 | TRBD1 | NA | CASHDRGDMNTEAFF | TGTGCCAGCCATGACAGGGGGGACATGAACACTGAAGCTTTCTTT
TRBJ2-2 | TRBV6-1 | NA | few | CASTNGPNTGELFF | TGTGCCAGCACGAATGGGCCGAACACCGGGGAGCTGTTTTTT
TRBJ2-1 | TRBV12-3/TRBV12-4 | TRBD1 | NA | CASSIGGQGVDEQFF | TGTGCCAGCAGTATCGGGGGACAGGGCGTCGATGAGCAGTTCTTC
TRBJ1-5 | TRBV2 | NA | many | CASRGPGHLSNQPQHF | TGTGCCAGCAGGGGCCCAGGACACCTTAGCAATCAGCCCCAGCATTTT
TRBJ2-7 | TRBV4-2 | TRBD1 | NA | CASSEDRGYEQYF | TGTGCCAGCAGCGAGGACAGGGGTTACGAGCAGTACTTC
TRBJ2-5 | TRBV5-5 | NA | many | CASSLAVEAETQYF | TGTGCCAGCAGCTTGGCAGTAGAAGCGGAGACCCAGTACTTC
TRBJ2-7 | TRBV12-3/TRBV12-4 | TRBD1 | NA | CASSLRQGAHHEQYF | TGTGCCAGCAGTTTGAGGCAGGGGGCGCACCACGAGCAGTACTTC
TRBJ2-7 | TRBV7-2 | NA | few | CASSSISYEQYF | TGTGCCAGCAGCTCGATCTCCTACGAGCAGTACTTC
TRBJ1-1 | TRBV25-1 | NA | NA | CASSEYNGVRTEAFF | TGTGCCAGCAGTGAATATAATGGGGTTCGGACTGAAGCTTTCTTT
TRBJ1-3 | TRBV27 | NA | NA | CASSPYPGNTIYF | TGTGCCAGCAGTCCCTACCCAGGAAACACCATATATTTT
TRBJ1-4 | TRBV6-5 | NA | once | CASSYSLPGGGSDEKLFF | TGTGCCAGCAGTTACTCGCTCCCCGGGGGGGGGTCGGATGAAAAACTGTTTTTT
TRBJ1-1 | TRBV12-3/TRBV12-4 | NA | many | CASSKSEGTNTEAFF | TGTGCCAGCAGCAAATCGGAGGGGACGAACACTGAAGCTTTCTTT
TRBJ1-6 | TRBV6-1 | TRBD1 | many | CASGTGESPLHF | TGTGCCAGCGGAACAGGGGAGTCACCCCTCCACTTT
TRBJ2-7 | TRBV5-1 | NA | NA | CAGSREGPEQYF | TGCGCCGGCAGCCGTGAGGGTCCCGAGCAGTACTTC
TRBJ1-2 | TRBV18 | NA | NA | CASSSQGRSNYGYTF | TGTGCCAGCTCAAGCCAAGGACGGTCTAACTATGGCTACACCTTC
TRBJ1-3 | TRBV27 | NA | few | CASSAGTYGNTIYF | TGTGCCAGCAGCGCCGGGACATACGGAAACACCATATATTTT
TRBJ2-3 | TRBV12-3/TRBV12-4 | NA | many | CASSFTGTDTQYF | TGTGCCAGCAGTTTTACCGGGACAGATACGCAGTATTTT
TRBJ1-4 | TRBV27 | NA | NA | CASSLRAATNEKLFF | TGTGCCAGCAGTTTAAGGGCAGCAACTAATGAAAAACTGTTTTTT
TRBJ2-1 | TRBV2 | NA | many | CASRSRVGEQFF | TGTGCCAGCAGGAGTAGGGTCGGTGAGCAGTTCTTC
TRBJ1-1 | TRBV19 | TRBD1 | NA | CASSMTGVITEAFF | TGTGCCAGTAGTATGACAGGGGTCATCACTGAAGCTTTCTTT
TRBJ1-2 | TRBV7-9 | TRBD1 | NA | CAYQGQGGYGYTF | TGTGCCTATCAGGGACAGGGAGGCTATGGCTACACCTTC
TRBJ2-2 | TRBV5-1 | TRBD1 | NA | CASSWTGADTGELFF | TGCGCCAGCAGCTGGACAGGGGCGGACACCGGGGAGCTGTTTTTT
TRBJ2-1 | TRBV7-2 | TRBD2 | few | CASSLRIGAGGNNEQFF | TGTGCCAGCAGCTTAAGAATTGGAGCGGGAGGAAACAATGAGCAGTTCTTC
TRBJ2-7 | TRBV7-9 | NA | many | CASSRLFEQYF | TGTGCCAGCAGCCGATTGTTCGAGCAGTACTTC
TRBJ2-1 | TRBV28 | NA | many | CASSLGGPRWNEQFF | TGTGCCAGCAGTTTAGGAGGGCCGAGGTGGAATGAGCAGTTCTTC
TRBJ2-1 | TRBV9 | NA | few | CASSVADLEQFF | TGTGCCAGCAGCGTAGCGGACCTCGAGCAGTTCTTC
TRBJ1-6 | TRBV5-1 | NA | NA | CASSLGTDSYNSPLHF | TGCGCCAGCAGCTTGGGCACCGATAGTTATAATTCACCCCTCCACTTT
TRBJ2-7 | TRBV3-1 | NA | few | CASSQAPQGNYEQYF | TGTGCCAGCAGCCAAGCCCCACAGGGAAATTACGAGCAGTACTTC
TRBJ1-5 | TRBV20-1 | NA | few | CSATSGANQPQHF | TGCAGTGCTACCTCCGGGGCAAATCAGCCCCAGCATTTT
TRBJ1-1 | TRBV6-5 | NA | few | CASSYSTDGGLAEAFF | TGTGCCAGCAGTTACTCGACCGACGGAGGGCTGGCTGAAGCTTTCTTT